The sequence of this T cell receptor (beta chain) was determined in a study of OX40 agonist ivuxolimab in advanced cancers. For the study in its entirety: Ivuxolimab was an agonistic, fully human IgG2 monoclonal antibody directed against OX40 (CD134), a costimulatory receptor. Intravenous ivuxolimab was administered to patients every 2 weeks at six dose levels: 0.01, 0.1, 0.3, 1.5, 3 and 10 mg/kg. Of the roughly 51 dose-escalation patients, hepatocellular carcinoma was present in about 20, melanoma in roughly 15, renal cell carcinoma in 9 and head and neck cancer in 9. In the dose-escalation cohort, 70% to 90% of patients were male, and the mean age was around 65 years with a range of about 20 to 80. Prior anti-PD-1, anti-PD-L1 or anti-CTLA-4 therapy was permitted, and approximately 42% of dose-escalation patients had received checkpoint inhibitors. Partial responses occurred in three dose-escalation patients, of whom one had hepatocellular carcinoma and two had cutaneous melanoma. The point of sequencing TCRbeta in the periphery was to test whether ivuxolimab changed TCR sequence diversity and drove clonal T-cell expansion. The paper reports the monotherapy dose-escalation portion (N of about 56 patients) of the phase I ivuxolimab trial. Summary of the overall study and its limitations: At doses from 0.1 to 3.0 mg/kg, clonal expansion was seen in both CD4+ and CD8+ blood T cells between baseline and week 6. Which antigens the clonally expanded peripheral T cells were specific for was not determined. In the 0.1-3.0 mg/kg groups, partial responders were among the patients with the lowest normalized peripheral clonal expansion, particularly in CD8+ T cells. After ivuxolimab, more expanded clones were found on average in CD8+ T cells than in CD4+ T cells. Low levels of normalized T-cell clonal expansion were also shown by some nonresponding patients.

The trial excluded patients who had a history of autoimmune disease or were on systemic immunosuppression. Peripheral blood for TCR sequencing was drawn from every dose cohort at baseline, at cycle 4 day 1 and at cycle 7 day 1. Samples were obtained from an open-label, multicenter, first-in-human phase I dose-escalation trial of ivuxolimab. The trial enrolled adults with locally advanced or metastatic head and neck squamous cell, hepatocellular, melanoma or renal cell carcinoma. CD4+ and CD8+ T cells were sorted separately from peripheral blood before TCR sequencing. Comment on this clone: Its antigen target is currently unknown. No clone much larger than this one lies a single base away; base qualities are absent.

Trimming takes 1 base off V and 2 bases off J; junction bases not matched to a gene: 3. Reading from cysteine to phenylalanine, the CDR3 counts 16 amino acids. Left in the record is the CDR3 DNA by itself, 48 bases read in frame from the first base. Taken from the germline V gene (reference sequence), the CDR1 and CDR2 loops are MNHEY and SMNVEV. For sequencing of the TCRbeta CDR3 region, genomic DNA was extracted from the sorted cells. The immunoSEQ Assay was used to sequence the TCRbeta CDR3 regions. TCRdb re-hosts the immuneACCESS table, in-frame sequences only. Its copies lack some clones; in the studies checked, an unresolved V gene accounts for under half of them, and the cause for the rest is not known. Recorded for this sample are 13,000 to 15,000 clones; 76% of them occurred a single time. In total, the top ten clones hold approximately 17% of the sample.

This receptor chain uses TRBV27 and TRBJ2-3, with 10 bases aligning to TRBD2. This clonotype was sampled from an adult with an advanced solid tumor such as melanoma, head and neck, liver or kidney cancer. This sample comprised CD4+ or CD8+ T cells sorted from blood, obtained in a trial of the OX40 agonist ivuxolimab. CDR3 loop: CASSLLAGGLTDTQYF. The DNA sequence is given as TGTGCCAGCAGTTTATTAGCGGGGGGCCTCACAGATACGCAGTATTTT.